The 25 T cell receptor beta chains reported below all come from one sample, sequenced in a study of T cell responses to AZD1222 COVID-19 vaccine. Using immunoSEQ multiplex PCR, the repertoire was profiled, and TCRdb retains in-frame clones only, with some absent. The sample has 150,000 to 180,000 clones; 86% are singletons. The material was peripheral blood, obtained on day 0 of MenACWY control vaccination. The receptors derive from an adult in good health.

The rearrangement links TRBV11-2 to TRBJ2-1; the D gene could be TRBD1 or TRBD2 (5 bases each). Trimming took 4 bases from V and 4 from J, leaving 17 bases between them. Germline V CDR1 and CDR2: SGHAT, FQNNGV. The CDR3 consists of 16 residues. The CDR3 region has the DNA TGTGCCAGCAGCTCCTACCGGGACCGGGCATACAATGAGCAGTTCTTC. Its protein product is CASSSYRDRAYNEQFF.

This clone has only one observation. The chain joins TRBV5-4 to TRBJ1-1; 7 positions agree with TRBD1. The CDR3 contains 15 residues. The V gene's germline CDR1 is SGHNT and CDR2 YYREEE (reference sequence). The ends lost 4 bases at V and 1 base at J; junction bases unmatched: 7. The CDR3, as DNA: TGTGCCAGCAGCCCCAAGACAGGGTCGAACACTGAAGCTTTCTTT. This sequence encodes CASSPKTGSNTEAFF. Full variable domain (rest looked up from reference TRBV5-4 and TRBJ1-1): ETGVTQSPTHLIKTRGQQVTLRCSSQSGHNTVSWYQQALGQGPQFIFQYYREEENGRGNFPPRFSGLQFPNYSSELNVNALELDDSALYLCASSPKTGSNTEAFFGQGTRLTVV.

This rearrangement joins TRBV5-5 to TRBJ2-5; D may be TRBD1 (5 bases). V was trimmed by 6 bases and J by 4 bases, leaving 22 bases between them. The V gene's germline CDR1 is SGHKS and CDR2 YYEKEE (reference sequence). This CDR3 spans 16 amino acids. CDR3 sequence reads: CASTVEPPRAAETQYF. Here the CDR3 DNA reads TGTGCCAGCACTGTGGAGCCACCCAGGGCGGCAGAGACCCAGTACTTC.

The CDR3 nucleotides read TGTGCCAGCAGCCAAGGCAGGGCTAGCAATCAGCCCCAGCATTTT. Translation gives CASSQGRASNQPQHF. The gene calls are TRBV3-1 (or the pseudogene TRBV3-2) and TRBJ1-5; maybe TRBD1 (5 bases). V gave up 1 base and J gave up 0 bases, with 7 bases separating them. CDR1 and CDR2 from the germline V gene are LGHDT and YNNKEL (reference sequence). CDR3 length: 15 residues.

This clone was found a few times. V and J are TRBV10-3 and TRBJ2-7, with D unresolved. Germline CDR1 reads ENHRY; CDR2 reads SYGVKD. Trimming removed 8 bases from V and 3 bases from J, with 14 bases in between. This CDR3 is built from 13 residues. The CDR3 DNA reads TGTGCCATCTCAGGCAGACTCAGCTACGAGCAGTACTTC. It specifies CAISGRLSYEQYF.

The V call is TRBV4-1, the J call TRBJ2-3; 7 nucleotides match TRBD2. Germline V gene data show CDR1 as MGHRA and CDR2 as YSYEKL. The V and J ends lost 4 bases and 3 bases, in that order; junction bases with no gene match: 1. The CDR3 runs 13 residues. The CDR3 DNA reads as TGCGCCAGCAGCCGCGGGAGTACAGATACGCAGTATTTT. Protein sequence: CASSRGSTDTQYF.

V is TRBV11-3 and J is TRBJ1-1; no reliable D call. The CDR3 covers 15 residues. Germline CDR1 is SGHNT and CDR2 is YENEEA. The V gene lost 5 bases and the J gene lost 0 bases, with 13 bases spanning the gap. CDR3 sequence reads: CASSAMTVMNTEAFF. The CDR3 nucleotides are TGTGCCAGCAGCGCGATGACGGTGATGAACACTGAAGCTTTCTTT. Filled out from reference TRBV11-3 and TRBJ1-1, the complete variable domain reads EAGVVQSPRYKIIEKKQPVAFWCNPISGHNTLYWYLQNLGQGPELLIRYENEEAVDDSQLPKDRFSAERLKGVDSTLKIQPAELGDSAVYLCASSAMTVMNTEAFFGQGTRLTVV.

In DNA form, the CDR3 reads TGTGCCAGCAGCTGGGGACAGCTTGACAATGAGCAGTTCTTC. Protein product: CASSWGQLDNEQFF. The chain combines TRBV11-2 with TRBJ2-1; 7 nucleotides align to TRBD1. The J segment lost 5 bases and the V segment lost 4 bases, leaving 5 bases of the junction unmatched. Germline CDR1 SGHAT, CDR2 FQNNGV. This CDR3 is 14 amino acids long.

The chain is built from TRBV6-5 and TRBJ1-2; TRBD1 aligns across 8 bases. Germline V CDR1 and CDR2: MNHEY, SVGAGI. V was clipped by 2 bases and J by 6 bases; unmatched bases: 2. CDR3 length: 13 amino acids. CDR3 in amino acids: CASSYNRGDGYTF. The CDR3 nucleotides are TGTGCCAGCAGTTACAACAGGGGGGATGGCTACACCTTC.

The rearrangement uses TRBV10-2 and TRBJ2-7; D remains unclear. The CDR3 contains 11 residues. The V end was cut by 5 bases, the J end by 0 bases, with 2 bases between. Germline values: CDR1 WSHSY, CDR2 SAAADI. CDR3 in DNA: TGCGCCAGCAGTCACTCCTACGAGCAGTACGTC. Its protein product is CASSHSYEQYV.

The chain links TRBV3-1 (or the pseudogene TRBV3-2) to TRBJ2-1, with a weak D call TRBD2 (6 bases). The germline V gene has CDR1 LGHDT and CDR2 YNNKEL (reference sequence). CDR3 length equals 17 residues. V was clipped by 0 bases and J by 5 bases, with 17 bases between them. Here the CDR3 reads CASSQEEGTGVDNEQFF. The CDR3 DNA reads as TGTGCCAGCAGCCAAGAAGAGGGGACTGGCGTAGACAATGAGCAGTTCTTC.

The chain links TRBV5-4 to TRBJ1-3; TRBD1 aligns across 7 bases. Germline V gives CDR1 SGHNT, CDR2 YYREEE (reference sequence). CDR3 length equals 15 residues. V trimming: 2 bases; J trimming: 2 bases; junction bases outside the gene matches: 4. CDR3 in amino acids: CASSFAGQPGNTIYF. The CDR3 DNA follows: TGTGCCAGCAGCTTTGCGGGACAGCCTGGAAACACCATATATTTT.

The chain uses TRBV5-4 and TRBJ1-1; D perhaps matches TRBD1 (6 bases). Trimming removed 0 bases from V and 10 bases from J, with 19 bases in between. The CDR3 has 15 amino acids. CDR1 is SGHNT, CDR2 YYREEE, per germline (reference sequence). The CDR3 protein is CASSLAVGGPLIAFF. CDR3 sequence (DNA): TGTGCCAGCAGCTTGGCCGTAGGGGGGCCCCTGATAGCTTTCTTT.

The chain employs TRBV14 and TRBJ1-1; D uncertain. The CDR3 has 14 residues. Trimming removed 1 base from V and 1 base from J, with 7 bases in between. The germline CDR1 and CDR2 sequences are SGHDN and FVKESK. The CDR3 reads CASSQGGTNTEAFF. In DNA, the CDR3 is TGTGCCAGCAGCCAAGGTGGCACGAACACTGAAGCTTTCTTT.

V is TRBV18 and J is TRBJ1-1, with no clear D. Germline loops: CDR1 KGHSH, CDR2 LQKENI. Between the trimmed V and J ends, which lost 0 bases and 0 bases, there was a span of 8 bases. The CDR3 loop spans 15 amino acids. The DNA for the CDR3 is TGTGCCAGCTCACCACCGGACCTATTGAACACTGAAGCTTTCTTT. Translation gives CASSPPDLLNTEAFF.

The chain combines TRBV2 with TRBJ1-1; 8 positions agree with TRBD1. V trimming: 5 bases; J trimming: 2 bases; junction bases outside the gene matches: 4. Germline V gene data show CDR1 as SNHLY and CDR2 as FYNNEI. The CDR3 extends over 14 amino acids. The CDR3 DNA follows: TGTGCCAGCAGTTATCAGGGGGCCAACACTGAAGCTTTCTTT. As protein: CASSYQGANTEAFF.

This chain connects TRBV4-2 to TRBJ2-3; 7 bases line up with TRBD2. Trimming took 0 bases from V and 0 from J; bases not matched to a gene: 6. Germline V gives CDR1 LGHNA, CDR2 YNFKEQ. The CDR3 loop spans 17 amino acids. The DNA for the CDR3 is TGTGCCAGCAGCCAAGATCGGGGGGAGGGAAGCACAGATACGCAGTATTTT. As protein: CASSQDRGEGSTDTQYF.

The chain has TRBV28 and TRBJ1-2; possibly TRBD1 for D (6 bases). Germline V gives CDR1 MDHEN, CDR2 SYDVKM. The CDR3 length is 13 residues. Trimming removed 2 bases from V and 8 bases from J, with 12 bases in between. The CDR3 bases are TGTGCCAGCAGTTTAACGGGGGGCCGGGGCTACACCTTC. It translates to CASSLTGGRGYTF.

The chain joins TRBV9 to TRBJ1-6; D gene ambiguous. Germline V gives CDR1 SGDLS, CDR2 YYNGEE. Trimming cost V 7 bases and J 5 bases, with 13 bases left between them. The CDR3 is 14 amino acids. The CDR3 loop is CASGVESDNSPLHF. The CDR3, as DNA: TGTGCCAGCGGGGTGGAGAGCGATAATTCACCCCTCCACTTT.

The rearrangement uses TRBV6-5 and TRBJ1-1; TRBD1 matches 8 bases. This CDR3 is built from 13 residues. Germline V gives CDR1 MNHEY, CDR2 SVGAGI. Losses at the gene ends were 3 bases for V and 7 bases for J; bases not matched to a gene: 4. CDR3: CASSYITGGEAFF. CDR3 bases: TGTGCCAGCAGTTATATCACAGGGGGTGAAGCTTTCTTT.

This clone was found a few times. The chain carries TRBV10-2 and TRBJ2-7; D remains unclear. V lost 0 bases and J 7 bases, leaving 7 bases between the germline ends. Germline V CDR1 and CDR2: WSHSY, SAAADI. CDR3 size: 12 residues. CDR3: CASSESSLEQYF. The CDR3 DNA is TGCGCCAGCAGTGAGTCCTCCCTGGAGCAGTACTTC.

This rearrangement joins TRBV28 to TRBJ2-5, with 10 bases matching TRBD1. The germline CDR1 and CDR2 sequences are MDHEN and SYDVKM. This CDR3 is 15 amino acids long. Germline trimming cut 5 bases from V and 3 bases from J; bases unmatched to any gene: 6. The CDR3 region is CASSTGTGEEETQYF. The CDR3 DNA sequence: TGTGCCAGCAGTACCGGGACAGGGGAAGAAGAGACCCAGTACTTC.

The gene calls are TRBV3-1 (or the pseudogene TRBV3-2) and TRBJ2-7; perhaps TRBD1 as D (6 bases). Germline V CDR1 and CDR2: LGHDT, YNNKEL (reference sequence). The CDR3 is 14 residues long. Trimming stripped 1 base from V and 5 bases from J, with 12 bases between. CDR3 region: CASSQGQDEDEQYF. DNA for the CDR3: TGTGCCAGCAGCCAAGGACAGGACGAGGACGAGCAGTACTTC.

This clone has ten or more counts. The V gene is TRBV7-6, the J gene TRBJ2-7, with D unclear. Germline-derived CDR1 and CDR2 are SGHVS and FNYEAQ. The length of the CDR3 is 13 residues. Trimming took off 5 bases at V and 4 bases at J, with 12 bases between the two ends. CDR3 nucleotide sequence: TGTGCCAGCAGCGCCGGACCAAATTACGAGCAGTACTTC. It specifies CASSAGPNYEQYF.

The table lists this clone with a count of one. This chain uses TRBV4-1 with TRBJ2-5; D is undetermined. The CDR3 runs to 15 residues. The V and J ends lost 4 bases and 10 bases respectively, with 22 bases between them. Looked up from germline, CDR1 is MGHRA and CDR2 is YSYEKL. The CDR3 sequence: CASSRTLGVDAGQYF. CDR3 bases: TGCGCCAGCAGCCGGACCCTTGGGGTAGATGCAGGCCAGTACTTC.